The source of this TCR beta chain is a study of blood T cell repertoires in COVID-19. The V and J ends lost 6 bases and 6 bases respectively, with 11 bases between them. The CDR3 sequence is 12 residues long. Germline lookup yields CDR1 MNHEY and CDR2 SVGAGI. The table came from immunoSEQ multiplex PCR; TCRdb's copy has only in-frame clones and leaves some out. Of 200,000 or so clones in the sample, 80% to 90% were seen once. This receptor was taken from a human donor in a cohort sampled during active COVID-19. Sequenced input: peripheral blood. The chain combines TRBV6-5 with TRBJ1-2, with a tentative D call TRBD1 (5 bases). The CDR3 sequence is CASRSRVNGYTF. CDR3 sequence (DNA): TGTGCCAGCAGGTCCAGGGTAAATGGCTACACCTTC.